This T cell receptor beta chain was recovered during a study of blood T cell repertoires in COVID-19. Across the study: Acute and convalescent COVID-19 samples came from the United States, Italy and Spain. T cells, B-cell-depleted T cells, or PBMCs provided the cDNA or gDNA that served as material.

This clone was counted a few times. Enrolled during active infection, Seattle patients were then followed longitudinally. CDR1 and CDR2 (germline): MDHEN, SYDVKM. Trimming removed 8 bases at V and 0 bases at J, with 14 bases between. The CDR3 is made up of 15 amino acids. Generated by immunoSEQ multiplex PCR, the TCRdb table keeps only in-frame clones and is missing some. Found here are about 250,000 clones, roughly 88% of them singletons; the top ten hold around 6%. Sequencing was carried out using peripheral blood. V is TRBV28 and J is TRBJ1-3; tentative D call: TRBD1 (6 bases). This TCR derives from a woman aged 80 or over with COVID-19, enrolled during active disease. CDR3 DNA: TGTGCCAGCGGGAGAACAGGGTACTCTGGAAACACCATATATTTT. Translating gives CASGRTGYSGNTIYF.